The 30 T cell receptor beta chains given below trace back to one sample, sequenced in a study of beta chain features in type 1 diabetes. For these receptors, no antigen is known. Broader study findings: Patients with Type 1 diabetes showed moderately but significantly shorter TCRB CDR3s in all four CD4+ subsets.

The investigators reverse transcribed all of the isolated RNA, so they sequenced expressed TCRB transcripts. Clones were sequenced by immunoSEQ multiplex PCR, and TCRdb holds only the in-frame ones, with some missing. The sample has around 690,000 clones; under 15% are singletons. The sample consisted of naive CD4+ T cells from blood. Receptors originate from a man aged 25 to 45 with type 1 diabetes.

This clone was detected only a few times. V gene TRBV6-5 combines with J gene TRBJ2-4, with D perhaps matching TRBD1 (5 bases). Between the trimmed V and J ends, which lost 10 bases and 6 bases, there was a span of 19 bases. CDR3 length equals 14 residues. Germline V gene data show CDR1 as MNHEY and CDR2 as SVGAGI. The DNA of the CDR3 is TGTGCCATCAGGGCCGGGCAGGACGGAAACATTCAGTACTTC. Protein product: CAIRAGQDGNIQYF.

This clone was found a few times. The rearrangement joins TRBV19 to TRBJ2-2, with D possibly TRBD2 on 5 matching bases. With 11 bases removed from V and 5 bases from J, the gap between germline ends came to 15 bases. From germline, CDR1 is LNHDA and CDR2 SQIVND (reference sequence). The CDR3 sequence is 13 residues long. The CDR3 is CAAAIRGTGELFF. CDR3 DNA sequence: TGTGCCGCCGCTATCCGGGGAACCGGGGAGCTGTTTTTT.

The gene calls are TRBV7-9 and TRBJ2-4; unclear D gene. Germline CDR1 and CDR2: SEHNR and FQNEAQ (reference sequence). Trimming left V 5 bases short and J 7 bases short, with 18 bases between. The CDR3 has 15 residues. For the CDR3, the DNA is TGTGCCAGCAGCCCCCGCGGCGGCCAAGGGAACATTCAGTACTTC. This sequence encodes CASSPRGGQGNIQYF. Filled out from reference TRBV7-9 and TRBJ2-4, the complete variable domain reads DTGVSQNPRHKITKRGQNVTFRCDPISEHNRLYWYRQTLGQGPEFLTYFQNEAQLEKSRLLSDRFSAERPKGSFSTLEIQRTEQGDSAMYLCASSPRGGQGNIQYFGAGTRLSVL.

In its sample, this clone was seen a few times. The V and J genes are TRBV7-2 and TRBJ1-5, with 8 bases identical to TRBD1. The trim removed 7 bases at V and 2 bases at J, leaving 4 bases unmatched. CDR3 size: 14 residues. The V gene's germline CDR1 is SGHTA and CDR2 FQGNSA. For the CDR3, the DNA is TGTGCCAGCACCGAGGGACAGGGCAATCAGCCCCAGCATTTT. This gives the protein CASTEGQGNQPQHF.

On this clone itself: The identical CDR3 is also encoded by other nucleotide sequences in the sample. This rearrangement joins TRBV7-2 to TRBJ1-1; D might be TRBD1 (6 bases). The V gene's germline CDR1 is SGHTA and CDR2 FQGNSA. Trimming took 1 base from V and 5 from J, leaving 8 bases between them. The CDR3 spans 13 residues. The chain's CDR3 is CASSLEGVTEAFF. CDR3 DNA sequence: TGTGCCAGCAGCTTAGAGGGGGTAACTGAAGCTTTCTTT.

The chain uses TRBV10-3 and TRBJ2-7; 10 positions match TRBD1. This CDR3 contains 15 residues. Germline V gene lookup returns CDR1 ENHRY and CDR2 SYGVKD. V shed 6 bases, J shed 2 bases, and the junction held 7 bases outside the gene matches. In nucleotides, the CDR3 is TGTGCCATCAGGGGGACCGGGACAGGGGCCTACGAGCAGTACTTC. Translating gives CAIRGTGTGAYEQYF.

This clone was seen a handful of times. The sample carries other DNA sequences with the same CDR3. The V and J genes are TRBV20-1 and TRBJ2-5; the D is unclear. The CDR3 is 10 residues long. The germline V gene has CDR1 DFQATT and CDR2 SNEGSKA (reference sequence). V dropped 5 bases and J dropped 3 bases, with 4 bases sitting between them. In nucleotides, the CDR3 is TGCAGTGCTCCCAAAGAGACCCAGTACTTC. Its protein product is CSAPKETQYF.

In DNA, the CDR3 is TGTGCCAGCAGTTCCCGACAGAACTATGGCTACACCTTC. Translation gives CASSSRQNYGYTF. The chain links TRBV27 to TRBJ1-2; tentative D call: TRBD1 (5 bases). In germline, CDR1 is MNHEY, CDR2 SMNVEV (reference sequence). The CDR3 consists of 13 residues. V was trimmed by 4 bases and J by 2 bases, leaving 8 bases between them.

The rearrangement links TRBV7-9 to TRBJ1-6; possibly TRBD1 for D (6 bases). CDR1 is SEHNR and CDR2 is FQNEAQ in the germline V gene (reference sequence). V was cut by 4 bases and J by 10 bases, with 23 bases left in between. The CDR3 contains 17 residues. Here the CDR3 reads CASSYNRDSIVDSPLHF. The CDR3 DNA reads as TGTGCCAGCAGCTATAACAGGGATAGTATTGTGGACTCACCCCTCCACTTT. Full variable domain (outside the CDR3, taken from reference TRBV7-9 and TRBJ1-6): DTGVSQNPRHKITKRGQNVTFRCDPISEHNRLYWYRQTLGQGPEFLTYFQNEAQLEKSRLLSDRFSAERPKGSFSTLEIQRTEQGDSAMYLCASSYNRDSIVDSPLHFGNGTRLTVT.

A remark on this clone: Other DNA sequences in this specimen translate into the identical CDR3. The V call is TRBV7-2, the J call TRBJ2-5; perhaps D is TRBD1 or TRBD2 (5 bases each). CDR1 and CDR2 from the germline V gene are SGHTA and FQGNSA. The V end lost 0 bases, the J end lost 3 bases, and 8 bases lay between the germline ends. This CDR3 is 14 amino acids long. DNA for the CDR3: TGTGCCAGCAGCTTAGCTATGGGGGAAGAGACCCAGTACTTC. As protein: CASSLAMGEETQYF.

The chain links TRBV7-2 to TRBJ2-1; 8 bases align to TRBD1. CDR1 is SGHTA and CDR2 is FQGNSA in the germline V gene. Trimming at V came to 6 bases and at J to 0 bases, leaving 4 bases not matched to a gene. The CDR3 has 15 residues. This chain's CDR3 is CASRQGGSSYNEQFF. CDR3 sequence (DNA): TGTGCCAGCAGACAGGGGGGAAGCTCCTACAATGAGCAGTTCTTC.

This clone has only a few counts. The chain employs TRBV30 and TRBJ2-7; maybe TRBD2 (6 bases). This CDR3 has 13 residues. Trimming took off 1 base at V and 0 bases at J, with 7 bases between the two ends. Germline-derived CDR1 and CDR2 are GTSNPN and SVGIG (reference sequence). The chain's CDR3 is CAWSARGSYEQYF. The CDR3 nucleotides read TGTGCCTGGAGTGCGCGGGGCTCCTACGAGCAGTACTTC.

The chain has TRBV7-8 and TRBJ1-2, with D tentatively TRBD1 (5 bases). CDR1 is SGHVS and CDR2 is FQNEAQ in the germline V gene. V shed 0 bases and J shed 4 bases, with 9 bases lying between them. CDR3 length equals 14 residues. CDR3 sequence reads: CASSLAGRAYGYTF. The CDR3 region has the DNA TGTGCCAGCAGCTTAGCGGGGCGAGCCTATGGCTACACCTTC.

This chain joins TRBV4-3 and TRBJ1-4, with 10 bases fitting TRBD1. Germline V gene data show CDR1 as LGHNA and CDR2 as YSLEER. Germline trimming cut 1 base from V and 6 bases from J; bases unmatched to any gene: 2. The CDR3 totals 15 residues. CDR3 loop: CASSQVGTGDEKLFF. The CDR3 DNA reads TGCGCCAGCAGCCAAGTTGGGACAGGGGATGAAAAACTGTTTTTT.

The gene calls are TRBV5-4 and TRBJ1-5; 7 nucleotides match TRBD1. The germline V gene has CDR1 SGHNT and CDR2 YYREEE (reference sequence). This CDR3 spans 14 amino acids. The junction had 7 bases not matched to a gene; V was cut back by 5 bases and J by 5 bases. Here the CDR3 reads CASSQQGSHQPQHF. The CDR3 DNA follows: TGTGCCAGCAGTCAACAGGGGTCCCATCAGCCCCAGCATTTT.

This chain uses TRBV9 with TRBJ2-3; D is uncertain. Germline CDR1 SGDLS, CDR2 YYNGEE. Trimming pared 0 bases from V and 4 bases from J, leaving 6 bases between. This CDR3 spans 13 amino acids. This CDR3 reads CASSVAKADTQYF. CDR3 DNA: TGTGCCAGCAGCGTAGCTAAAGCAGATACGCAGTATTTT.

This clone has only a few counts. The chain employs TRBV5-4 and TRBJ2-2; D is unresolved. CDR3 length equals 13 residues. Trimming left V 3 bases short and J 6 bases short, with 9 bases between. Germline V lookup: CDR1 SGHNT, CDR2 YYREEE (reference sequence). Here the CDR3 DNA reads TGTGCCAGCAGCTCCCAGTCTTCCGGGGAGCTGTTTTTT. Its translation is CASSSQSSGELFF. The whole variable domain, remainder taken from reference TRBV5-4 and TRBJ2-2, is ETGVTQSPTHLIKTRGQQVTLRCSSQSGHNTVSWYQQALGQGPQFIFQYYREEENGRGNFPPRFSGLQFPNYSSELNVNALELDDSALYLCASSSQSSGELFFGEGSRLTVL.

This clone was counted a few times. The identical CDR3 is also encoded by other nucleotide sequences in the sample. The CDR3 protein is CASSERGVVREQYF. The CDR3 coding sequence is TGTGCCAGCAGTGAGCGCGGGGTGGTGCGGGAGCAGTACTTC. The chain recombines TRBV25-1 with TRBJ2-7, with D perhaps matching TRBD2 (6 bases). Trimming took 3 bases from V and 7 from J, leaving 16 bases between them. The CDR3 runs to 14 residues. Germline V gene lookup returns CDR1 MGHDK and CDR2 SYGVNS.

The chain uses TRBV4-3 and TRBJ2-1; D is possibly TRBD1 or TRBD2 (7 bases each). Germline V gene data show CDR1 as LGHNA and CDR2 as YSLEER. This CDR3 has 14 amino acids. Trimming pared 2 bases from V and 11 bases from J, leaving 16 bases between. The CDR3 region has the DNA TGCGCCAGCAGCCAAAACCCAGGGGGGGGCCAGCAGTTCTTC. Its translation is CASSQNPGGGQQFF.

This clone was observed a handful of times. This rearrangement joins TRBV7-2 to TRBJ2-3; 10 nucleotides line up with TRBD2. V lost 3 bases, J lost 3 bases, and 6 bases stayed unmatched. The CDR3 has 16 amino acids. CDR1 SGHTA and CDR2 FQGNSA come from the germline V gene. The CDR3 region has the DNA TGTGCCAGCAGCTTTGTTATAGCGGGGGGAACAGATACGCAGTATTTT. Translated: CASSFVIAGGTDTQYF.

This chain joins TRBV4-3 and TRBJ2-1; D is undetermined. The CDR3 consists of 13 residues. The V and J ends lost 1 base and 5 bases respectively, with 6 bases between them. CDR1 and CDR2 from the germline V gene are LGHNA and YSLEER. CDR3 in amino acids: CASSQGPHNEQFF. CDR3 DNA: TGCGCCAGCAGCCAAGGTCCCCACAATGAGCAGTTCTTC.

The rearrangement links TRBV5-1 to TRBJ2-2; D remains ambiguous. Trimming shortened V by 2 bases and J by 8 bases, and 4 bases separated the two germline ends. Germline values: CDR1 SGHRS, CDR2 YFSETQ. This CDR3 region has 11 residues. The CDR3 bases are TGCGCCAGCAGCTTTAGTGGGGAGCTGTTTTTT. As protein: CASSFSGELFF.

This clone was seen a few times. This rearrangement joins TRBV7-9 to TRBJ2-3; TRBD2 is a possible D gene (7 bases). Trimming left V 5 bases short and J 0 bases short, with 12 bases between. Germline-derived CDR1 and CDR2 are SEHNR and FQNEAQ (reference sequence). This CDR3 is 15 amino acids long. The CDR3 nucleotides read TGTGCCAGCAGCCGGGGGGCCCTTAGCACAGATACGCAGTATTTT. Encoded protein: CASSRGALSTDTQYF.

The rearrangement links TRBV4-2 to TRBJ2-7; the match to TRBD2 covers 12 bases. CDR1 LGHNA and CDR2 YNFKEQ come from the germline V gene. J lost 0 bases, V lost 4 bases, and 1 base had no gene match. There are 15 residues in the CDR3. The CDR3 sequence: CASSPGLAGSYEQYF. The CDR3, as DNA: TGTGCCAGCAGCCCGGGACTAGCGGGCTCCTACGAGCAGTACTTC.

The rearrangement joins TRBV29-1 to TRBJ2-3; TRBD2 matches at 8 bases. This CDR3 has 14 amino acids. The V segment lost 5 bases and the J segment 0 bases; nucleotides outside the gene matches: 4. Germline CDR1 is SQVTM and CDR2 is ANQGSEA. CDR3 coding DNA: TGCAGCGTTCAGCGGGGGTACAGCACAGATACGCAGTATTTT. Protein product: CSVQRGYSTDTQYF.

This clone was detected only a few times. The rearrangement links TRBV5-1 to TRBJ2-1, with 13 bases matching TRBD2. Germline CDR1 is SGHRS and CDR2 is YFSETQ. The CDR3 loop spans 16 amino acids. V shed 4 bases and J 6 bases; nucleotides not matched to a gene: 7. In nucleotides, the CDR3 is TGCGCCAGCAGCGGGATCGGACTAGCGGGGGCCAATGAGCAGTTCTTC. Encoded protein: CASSGIGLAGANEQFF.

This clone appeared a few times. This rearrangement joins TRBV29-1 to TRBJ1-2, with D uncertain. With 2 bases removed from V and 2 bases from J, the gap between germline ends came to 6 bases. This CDR3 spans 12 amino acids. In germline, CDR1 is SQVTM, CDR2 ANQGSEA. This chain's CDR3 is CSVENRNYGYTF. The CDR3 region has the DNA TGCAGCGTTGAAAACAGAAACTATGGCTACACCTTC.

The chain recombines TRBV30 with TRBJ1-2, with D possibly matching TRBD1 (5 bases). The germline V gene has CDR1 GTSNPN and CDR2 SVGIG (reference sequence). V was shortened by 3 bases and J by 3 bases, with 11 bases between the two germline ends. This CDR3 has 13 amino acids. The DNA of the CDR3 is TGTGCCTGGAGCGGCAGGGTCCACTATGGCTACACCTTC. Encoded protein: CAWSGRVHYGYTF.

The chain is built from TRBV2 and TRBJ1-4; 7 bases are shared with TRBD1. The CDR3 sequence is 15 residues long. The V and J ends lost 8 bases and 0 bases, in that order; junction bases with no gene match: 6. Germline V gene lookup returns CDR1 SNHLY and CDR2 FYNNEI. The CDR3 region has the DNA TGTGCCAGCCGAGGACAGGTGGCAACTAATGAAAAACTGTTTTTT. Protein sequence: CASRGQVATNEKLFF.

The gene calls are TRBV5-4 and TRBJ2-6; D is unclear. CDR1 and CDR2 (germline): SGHNT, YYREEE (reference sequence). Trimming took off 4 bases at V and 0 bases at J, with 5 bases between the two ends. The CDR3 loop spans 14 amino acids. The CDR3 reads CASSPFSGANVLTF. CDR3 sequence (DNA): TGTGCCAGCAGCCCCTTCTCTGGGGCCAACGTCCTGACTTTC.